This T cell receptor beta chain was documented in a study of human T cells and chemical hapten exposure. At the level of the study: Mostly female patients had alopecia areata, totalis or universalis. Study observations and caveats: Significantly more large CDR3 similarity clusters were formed by expanded TCRs than by controls. No change in TCRs above 1 in 1000 frequency was produced by DPC sensitization.

Per the germline V gene, CDR1 is MNHEY and CDR2 is SVGEGT. Trimming cost V 8 bases and J 5 bases, with 7 bases left between them. CDR3 length: 10 amino acids. Each CDR3 protein gets one entry after TCRdb re-called the RACE reads with MiXCR. The sample records about 190,000 distinct CDR3 sequences, around 25% being singletons. Points on this clonotype: Its antigen is still unknown.

The sample's time point: patch test 3, about 24 weeks after DPC sensitization. The treatment is: therapeutic diphenylcyclopropenone sensitization with weekly scalp DPC. The rearrangement links TRBV6-2 or TRBV6-3 to TRBJ2-7; D is unclear. Sequencing was performed on whole blood, taken in connection with sensitization to the hapten diphenylcyclopropenone (DPC). This receptor was obtained from a woman aged 40 to 49 with alopecia areata. Some clones in this sample may be carry-over from other donors' samples. The CDR3 sequence: CASLSDEQYF. DNA for the CDR3: TGTGCCAGCTTATCCGACGAGCAGTACTTC.